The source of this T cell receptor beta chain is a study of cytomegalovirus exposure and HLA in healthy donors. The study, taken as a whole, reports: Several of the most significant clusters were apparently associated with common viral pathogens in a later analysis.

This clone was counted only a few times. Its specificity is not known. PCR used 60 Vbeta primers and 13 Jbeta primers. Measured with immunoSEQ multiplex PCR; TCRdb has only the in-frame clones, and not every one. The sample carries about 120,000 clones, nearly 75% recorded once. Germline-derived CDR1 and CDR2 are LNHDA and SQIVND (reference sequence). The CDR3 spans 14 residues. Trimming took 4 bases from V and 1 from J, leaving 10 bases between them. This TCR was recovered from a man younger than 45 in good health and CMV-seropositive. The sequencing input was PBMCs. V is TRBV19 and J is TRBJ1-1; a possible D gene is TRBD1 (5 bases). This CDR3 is CASSTQGGNTEAFF. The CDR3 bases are TGTGCCAGTAGTACCCAGGGCGGGAACACTGAAGCTTTCTTT.